This is a list of T cell receptor beta chains from one sample in a study of blood T cell repertoires in COVID-19. Profiled with immunoSEQ multiplex PCR; TCRdb holds only in-frame clones, not every one. The repertoire consists of 70,000 to 90,000 clones, with around 88% occurring once and the leading ten covering around 6%. What was sequenced was peripheral blood. Receptors were obtained from a man at least 80 years old with COVID-19, enrolled during active disease. Each CDR3 is given with its conserved first and last residue.

V	J	CDR3
TRBV6-5	TRBJ2-1	CASTGRLDYNEQFF
TRBV24-1	TRBJ1-2	CATSSTGGNYGYTF
TRBV4-2	TRBJ1-2	CASSQDWARGYTF
TRBV2	TRBJ2-5	CASRLAGGVETQYF
TRBV19	TRBJ2-5	CASSTTGTGDETQYF
TRBV19	TRBJ2-7	CASSATGPYEQYF
TRBV3-1/TRBV3-2	TRBJ1-2	CASSQAGGGIYGYTF
TRBV24-1	TRBJ1-2	CATSDSGRVDGYTF
TRBV11-3	TRBJ2-3	CASSLDWSARASSTDTQYF
TRBV3-1/TRBV3-2	TRBJ1-1	CASSRAVGTEAFF
TRBV7-8	TRBJ2-6	CASSLTVSGANVLTF
TRBV9	TRBJ1-2	CASSVDGTPFYGYTF
TRBV19	TRBJ2-3	CASSVLSTDTQYF
TRBV18	TRBJ2-1	CASSPMVAGALSGEQFF
TRBV19	TRBJ1-5	CASSPGQGNHQPQHF
TRBV15	TRBJ2-1	CATSRGQGNEQFF
TRBV6-5	TRBJ2-7	CASNPDGNSYEQYF
TRBV7-2	TRBJ1-5	CASSRDPGGQPQHF
TRBV29-1	TRBJ1-3	CSVRGIFGNTIYF
TRBV20-1	TRBJ2-3	CSASPGEDTQYF
TRBV2	TRBJ2-3	CASSAPGQEKDTQYF
TRBV19	TRBJ1-2	CASSKGTVYGYTF
TRBV6-2/TRBV6-3	TRBJ2-2	CASSPGTTGELFF
TRBV6-6	TRBJ1-2	CASTPSGTGGDGYTF
TRBV9	TRBJ2-1	CASSTRGGEPFF
TRBV10-3	TRBJ1-6	CAISDREHSPLHF
TRBV5-1	TRBJ1-1	CASSLLREGMNTEAFF
TRBV10-1	TRBJ2-7	CASSGQGYEQYF
TRBV3-1/TRBV3-2	TRBJ2-2	CASSQRGPNTGELFF
TRBV2	TRBJ1-1	CASWGGRSTEAFF
TRBV6-2/TRBV6-3	TRBJ2-7	CASSTSTWGQPNYEQYF
TRBV5-4	TRBJ2-2	CASSSGLKNTGELFF
TRBV5-1	TRBJ2-2	CASSLVSRASGELFF
TRBV15	TRBJ1-2	CATSGQFDLYGYTF
TRBV7-9	TRBJ1-1	CASSFTGDTEAFF
TRBV10-3	TRBJ1-2	CAISDGTGSYGYTF
TRBV7-8	TRBJ2-2	CASSSPTRTGELFF
TRBV5-1	TRBJ1-1	CASSPIAGSTEAFF
TRBV15	TRBJ1-2	CATSSGQMDRRGYTF
TRBV7-9	TRBJ1-2	CASSLRTGGNGYTF
TRBV5-6	TRBJ2-1	CASSLVVSGSYNEQFF
TRBV4-2	TRBJ1-2	CASSQDVRDSYGYTF
TRBV11-2	TRBJ2-5	CASSLDAQGQGDQETQYF
TRBV5-1	TRBJ2-7	CASSPLGRATSLTREQYF
TRBV20-1	TRBJ1-1	CSAAIQVEAFF
TRBV6-5	TRBJ1-5	CATQGQPSNQPQHF
TRBV18	TRBJ1-2	CASSPSGGNYGYTF
TRBV28	TRBJ1-2	CASSRDRYGYTF